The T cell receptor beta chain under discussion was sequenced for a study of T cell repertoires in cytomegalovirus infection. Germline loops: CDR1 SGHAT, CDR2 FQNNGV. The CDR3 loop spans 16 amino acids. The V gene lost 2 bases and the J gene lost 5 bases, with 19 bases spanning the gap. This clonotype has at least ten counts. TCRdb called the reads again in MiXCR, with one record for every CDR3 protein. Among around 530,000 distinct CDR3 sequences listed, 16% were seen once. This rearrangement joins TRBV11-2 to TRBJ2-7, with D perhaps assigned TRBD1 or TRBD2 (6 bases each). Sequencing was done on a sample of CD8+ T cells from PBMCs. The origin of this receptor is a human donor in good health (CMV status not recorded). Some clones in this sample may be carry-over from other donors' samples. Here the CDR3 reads CASSLLGGRVNDEQYF. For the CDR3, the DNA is TGTGCCAGCAGCTTACTGGGGGGCAGGGTAAATGACGAGCAGTACTTC.